This TCR beta chain was sequenced for a study of cytomegalovirus exposure and HLA in healthy donors. With respect to this clone: Its antigen remains unknown.

In germline, CDR1 is LGHNT, CDR2 FRNRAP. The CDR3 consists of 16 residues. Germline trimming cut 4 bases from V and 6 bases from J; bases unmatched to any gene: 9. 60 Vbeta and 13 Jbeta primers were used in PCR. Produced via immunoSEQ multiplex PCR; TCRdb's table is partial and in-frame only. The top ten clones hold approximately 1.8% of a sample with 150,000 to 200,000 clones, 81% of them seen once. Findings and limits, study-wide: CMV serostatus was the sole immune exposure data available. Rarity marked most TCR sequences, yet some public TCRs occurred in many donors. Associated with cytomegalovirus, according to the listing, were fewer than 200 TCR beta chains.

The clonotype was recovered from a man between 18 and 35 years old in good health and CMV-seronegative. This sequence joins TRBV12-5 and TRBJ2-3, with 11 bases that match TRBD2. Sequenced material: PBMCs. The CDR3 DNA is TGTGCTAGTGGTTCGACAAGGACTAGCGGGCAGGATACGCAGTATTTT. It specifies CASGSTRTSGQDTQYF. Complete variable domain (other parts from reference TRBV12-5 and TRBJ2-3): DARVTQTPRHKVTEMGQEVTMRCQPILGHNTVFWYRQTMMQGLELLAYFRNRAPLDDSGMPKDRFSAEMPDATLATLKIQPSEPRDSAVYFCASGSTRTSGQDTQYFGPGTRLTVL.